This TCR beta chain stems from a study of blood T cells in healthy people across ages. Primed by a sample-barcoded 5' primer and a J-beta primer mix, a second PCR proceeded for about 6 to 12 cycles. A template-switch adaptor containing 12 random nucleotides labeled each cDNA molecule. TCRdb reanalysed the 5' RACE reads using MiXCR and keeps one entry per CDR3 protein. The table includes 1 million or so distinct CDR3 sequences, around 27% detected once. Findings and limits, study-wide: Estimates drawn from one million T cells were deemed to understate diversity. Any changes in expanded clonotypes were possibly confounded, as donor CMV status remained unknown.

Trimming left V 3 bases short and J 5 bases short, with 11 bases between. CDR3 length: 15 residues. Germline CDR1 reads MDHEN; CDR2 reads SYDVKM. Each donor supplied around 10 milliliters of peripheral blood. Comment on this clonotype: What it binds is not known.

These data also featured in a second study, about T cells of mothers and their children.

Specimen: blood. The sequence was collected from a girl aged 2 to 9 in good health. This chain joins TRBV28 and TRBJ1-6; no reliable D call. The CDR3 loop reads CASSFQTADNSPLHF. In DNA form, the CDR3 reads TGTGCCAGCAGTTTTCAAACAGCGGATAATTCACCCCTCCACTTT.